This T cell receptor beta chain was sequenced during a study of blood T cell repertoires in COVID-19. Study as a whole: In each case, the material was cDNA or gDNA derived from T cells, B-cell-depleted T cells, or PBMCs.

CDR3 length: 18 amino acids. The V and J ends lost 7 bases and 1 base, in that order; junction bases with no gene match: 8. CDR1 ENHRY and CDR2 SYGVKD come from the germline V gene. Per the study methods: The assay estimated nucleated cells by amplifying reference gene primers. The repertoire was sequenced with immunoSEQ multiplex PCR; TCRdb's copy has only in-frame clones and lacks some. V and J calls and clone size are given by that table; D and trimming were obtained from the DNA. The top ten clones hold under 0.3% of a sample with just over 650,000 clones, 80% to 90% of them seen once. Sequenced input: peripheral blood. The V call is TRBV10-3, the J call TRBJ2-2, with 14 positions matching TRBD2. The receptor comes from a woman between 18 and 30 years old with acute or convalescent COVID-19. The DNA of the CDR3 is TGTGCCATCACCCCGACTAGCGGGGGGGCCGGGAACACCGGGGAGCTGTTTTTT. The encoded protein is CAITPTSGGAGNTGELFF.